Listed below are T cell receptor beta chains from one sample, sequenced in a study of graft-versus-host responses after intestinal transplantation. TCRdb's copy holds only in-frame clones and misses some; the assay was immunoSEQ multiplex PCR. The profile shows fewer than 150,000 clones, around 90% of them singletons. These receptors are not linked to any known antigen. The source material was unstimulated CD4+ T cells sorted from spleen or lymph node cells, sampled before intestinal transplant. The source of these receptors is a human donor who received an intestinal transplant. CDR3s include the opening cysteine and the closing phenylalanine or tryptophan. The order of the fields is D gene, J gene, clone size, V gene, CDR3 protein, CDR3 DNA. A D gene is named only where the DNA matches it firmly. Size is omitted from some rows. Given values are once, few, many or a class for expanded clones.

>TRBD2|TRBJ2-2|NA|TRBV27
CASSLSLAGSTGELFF
TGTGCCAGCAGTTTATCGCTAGCGGGTAGCACCGGGGAGCTGTTTTTT
>TRBD2|TRBJ2-7|NA|TRBV6-1
CASSDGSGGAYEQYF
TGTGCCAGCAGTGACGGGAGCGGGGGGGCCTACGAGCAGTACTTC
>NA|TRBJ1-1|NA|TRBV5-1
CASSLGQAQKAFF
TGCGCCAGCAGCTTGGGACAAGCCCAAAAAGCTTTCTTT
>NA|TRBJ2-4|NA|TRBV7-2
CASSLVWLASIQYF
TGTGCCAGCAGCTTAGTGTGGCTAGCGAGCATTCAGTACTTC
>NA|TRBJ2-7|NA|TRBV11-3
CASREQGYEQYF
TGTGCCAGCAGGGAGCAGGGTTACGAGCAGTACTTC
>NA|TRBJ1-2|NA|TRBV2
CASMDGVESVSYTF
TGTGCCAGCATGGATGGGGTGGAATCAGTTAGCTACACCTTC
>NA|TRBJ2-2|once|TRBV7-9
CASSLGLGGTGELFF
TGTGCCAGCAGCTTAGGGCTAGGTGGCACCGGGGAGCTGTTTTTT
>NA|TRBJ1-3|NA|TRBV19
CASSRDGASGNTIYF
TGTGCCAGTAGCCGGGATGGGGCCTCTGGAAACACCATATATTTT
>NA|TRBJ1-2|once|TRBV2
CASGVIPMGYTF
TGTGCCAGCGGAGTAATCCCGATGGGCTACACCTTC
>NA|TRBJ1-4|NA|TRBV6-1
CASRKGGTNEKLFF
TGTGCCAGCAGAAAAGGAGGAACTAATGAAAAACTGTTTTTT
>NA|TRBJ1-6|NA|TRBV6-4
CASSIDRSYNSPLHF
TGTGCCAGCAGCATAGACAGGTCCTATAATTCACCCCTCCACTTT
>NA|TRBJ2-1|NA|TRBV27
CASRPIRESYNEQFF
TGTGCCAGCAGGCCAATCCGCGAGTCCTACAATGAGCAGTTCTTC
>NA|TRBJ1-2|once|TRBV5-1
CASSGHYGYTF
TGCGCCAGCAGCGGCCACTATGGCTACACCTTC
>NA|TRBJ2-3|NA|TRBV11-2
CASSYGGADTQYF
TGTGCCAGCAGCTATGGTGGGGCAGATACGCAGTATTTT
>NA|TRBJ2-3|once|TRBV9
CASSVATSTDTQYF
TGTGCCAGCAGCGTGGCAACTAGCACAGATACGCAGTATTTT
>NA|TRBJ2-1|NA|TRBV4-1
CASSQDGRSSYNEQFF
TGCGCCAGCAGCCAAGACGGGAGAAGCTCCTACAATGAGCAGTTCTTC
>NA|TRBJ1-4|NA|TRBV9
CASSVAGTFNEKLFF
TGTGCCAGCAGCGTAGCTGGGACCTTTAATGAAAAACTGTTTTTT
>TRBD1|TRBJ2-1|once|TRBV9
CASSVSGTGVPNEQFF
TGTGCCAGCAGCGTTTCCGGGACAGGGGTTCCCAATGAGCAGTTCTTC
>NA|TRBJ1-5|NA|TRBV5-8
CASSLWGDPGQPQHF
TGTGCCAGCAGCTTGTGGGGGGATCCGGGTCAGCCCCAGCATTTT